This T cell receptor beta chain is from a study of CD8+ T cells in alopecia areata. The CDR3 is 12 amino acids. The V segment lost 7 bases and the J segment 4 bases; nucleotides outside the gene matches: 5. Germline loops: CDR1 GTSNPN, CDR2 SVGIG (reference sequence). As the sequencing template, cDNA was produced by extracting RNA and reverse transcribing it. The data were produced by immunoSEQ multiplex PCR, yet TCRdb's version contains in-frame clones alone and is incomplete. The table has about 120,000 clones, 53% seen once. Stated treatment: oral pan-JAK inhibitor, 5-10 mg twice daily. The sequencing used CD4+ T cells sorted from blood, collected at week 4, from a patient treated with tofacitinib. This sequence joins TRBV30 and TRBJ1-2, with 8 positions matching TRBD1. The sequence came from a human donor with alopecia areata. The CDR3 region is CASDRGSYGYTF. CDR3 coding DNA: TGTGCCTCCGACAGGGGCTCCTATGGCTACACCTTC.